The clone carrying this TCR beta chain was seen repeatedly, ten times or more. Its antigen is unidentified. All patients were untreated before thyroid surgery. TCRdb re-called clones via MiXCR from the PCR reads. This table has approximately 40,000 clones, 20% appearing once. These data originate in a study of metastatic and nonmetastatic thyroid tumors. Overall study results and limits: Significantly higher TCR beta diversity was reportedly seen in malignant thyroid tumors than benign nodules, in blood and tumor.

The sequence was obtained from a female donor with papillary thyroid cancer or a benign thyroid nodule (not recorded which). Some clones in this sample may be carry-over from other donors' samples. Source material: blood.

In nucleotides, the CDR3 is TGCAGTGCAAGGGACACTTCCTACGAGCAGTACTTC. It translates to CSARDTSYEQYF. The chain employs TRBV20-1 and TRBJ2-7, with a weak D call TRBD1 (6 bases). The CDR3 is 12 residues long. Germline V gene data show CDR1 as DFQATT and CDR2 as SNEGSKA (reference sequence). Trimming took off 6 bases at V and 1 base at J, with 10 bases between the two ends.